Listed below are T cell receptor beta chains from one sample, sequenced in a study of molecular identifiers for immune sequencing clone quantification. TCRdb analysed the PCR reads with MiXCR anew, one entry per CDR3 protein. The sample shows roughly 630,000 distinct CDR3 sequences, approximately 24% of them seen only once. Sequencing was done on a sample of naive CD8+ T cells from blood, with Jurkat cell RNA spiked in. The origin of the receptors is a human donor in good health. Some libraries in this study had Jurkat cell RNA spiked in. CDR3s include the opening cysteine and the closing phenylalanine or tryptophan. D genes are given only for firm matches. Not every row has a clone size; where given, it reads once, few, many or a size class.

size	V	D	J	DNA	CDR3
few	TRBV6-2/TRBV6-3	TRBD2	TRBJ2-7	TGTGCCAGCACCCAGCGGGGCCTGTCCTACGAGCAGTACTTC	CASTQRGLSYEQYF
many	TRBV12-3/TRBV12-4	TRBD2	TRBJ2-4	TGTGCCAGCAGTTTAGCGTGGGAGGGGCTAGCCAAAAACATTCAGTACTTC	CASSLAWEGLAKNIQYF
many	TRBV13	NA	TRBJ2-7	TGTGCCAGCAGCGAAAGAGTGAGCTCCTACGAGCAGTACTTC	CASSERVSSYEQYF
many	TRBV7-6	NA	TRBJ1-5	TGTGCCCCCTACCTGGGACTTCGCAATCAGCCCCAGCATTTT	CAPYLGLRNQPQHF
NA	TRBV6-5	NA	TRBJ2-7	TGTGCCAGCAGTTTGACGGGAGCGGTAGAATACGAGCAGTACTTC	CASSLTGAVEYEQYF
NA	TRBV20-1	NA	TRBJ2-5	TGCAGTGCTAGAGATTTTCAACGCGAGGCCCAGGAGACCCAGTACTTC	CSARDFQREAQETQYF
NA	TRBV9	TRBD2	TRBJ2-3	TGTGCCAGCAGCATGCCCCCGGGACTAGCGGGAGTTGATACGCAGTATTTT	CASSMPPGLAGVDTQYF
NA	TRBV20-1	NA	TRBJ2-7	TGCAGTGCTCTACAGGGCCCGGCCGGGCCCCTCCTATACGAGCAGTACTTC	CSALQGPAGPLLYEQYF
NA	TRBV9	TRBD1	TRBJ2-5	TGTGCCAGCAGCGTAGGACAGGGGGCAGGAGAGACCCAGTACTTC	CASSVGQGAGETQYF
many	TRBV12-3/TRBV12-4	TRBD2	TRBJ2-5	TGTGCCAGCAGGGGAGCGGGGTCCCCGGAGACCCAGTACTTC	CASRGAGSPETQYF
few	TRBV9	NA	TRBJ2-3	TGTGCCAGCAGCGGGGGGGGGGCCTTCACAGATACGCAGTATTTT	CASSGGGAFTDTQYF
many	TRBV2	NA	TRBJ2-3	TGTGCCAGCAGTCCTAGCAGGGGAACAGATACGCAGTATTTT	CASSPSRGTDTQYF
few	TRBV19	NA	TRBJ2-7	TGTGCCACTTCTCCGGGACTCCCCTACGAGCAGTACTTC	CATSPGLPYEQYF
once	TRBV6-5	NA	TRBJ2-7	TGTGCCAGCAGTACCGGGACAAGGCTATGCGAACAGTACTTC	CASSTGTRLCEQYF
many	TRBV18	NA	TRBJ2-5	TGTGCCAGCTCACCAACACAGGGAGACGAGACCCAGTACTTC	CASSPTQGDETQYF
NA	TRBV5-1	NA	TRBJ2-7	TGCGCCAGCAGCTTGTTTTATCGGACAGCCCAATCCTACGAGCAGTACTTC	CASSLFYRTAQSYEQYF
NA	TRBV6-2/TRBV6-3	NA	TRBJ1-5	TGTGCCAGCAGTTACGGGGGGCGCATGCCGCCCCCGCATTTT	CASSYGGRMPPPHF
NA	TRBV4-3	NA	TRBJ2-7	TGCGCCAGCCGCCCAGATTCGAGCGGGCGCGGCTACGAGCAGTACTTC	CASRPDSSGRGYEQYF
NA	TRBV28	NA	TRBJ2-2	TGTGCCAGCAGTTTATCTTCCAGAGGGGAGCTGTTTTTT	CASSLSSRGELFF
few	TRBV10-3	TRBD1	TRBJ2-1	TGTGCCATCAGTGAGTCGCGAGACAGGGCTTCCTACAATGAGCAGTTCTTC	CAISESRDRASYNEQFF
many	TRBV19	TRBD1	TRBJ2-5	TGTGCCAGTATTGGGACAGCGGACCAAGAGACCCAGTACTTC	CASIGTADQETQYF
NA	TRBV2	NA	TRBJ1-1	TGTGCCAGCATTACAGGGCTCCCTGAAGCTGTCTTT	CASITGLPEAVF
many	TRBV4-2	NA	TRBJ2-7	TGTGCCAGCAGCCAAGTAGAGGCCCTCGGGAGCTCCTACGAGCAGTACTTC	CASSQVEALGSSYEQYF
few	TRBV6-5	NA	TRBJ2-1	TGTGCCAGCAGTTACTCGTCGCCCACGTGGGGCAATGAGCAGTTCTTC	CASSYSSPTWGNEQFF
once	TRBV12-3/TRBV12-4	NA	TRBJ2-5	TGTGCCAGCAGTTTTACCCTTGGGACCCAGTACTTC	CASSFTLGTQYF
few	TRBV19	NA	TRBJ2-1	TGTGCCAGTAGTTTAAGGGCGGCCTACTACAATGAGCAGTTCTTC	CASSLRAAYYNEQFF
few	TRBV5-6	TRBD2	TRBJ2-7	TGTGCCAGCTGTGCGGGGGGGCGCATGCCCGAGCAGTACTTC	CASCAGGRMPEQYF
many	TRBV4-3	TRBD2	TRBJ2-7	TGCGCCAGCAGCCCTACTAGCGGGAGCTCCTACGAGCAGTACTTC	CASSPTSGSSYEQYF
NA	TRBV19	NA	TRBJ1-5	TGTGCCAGTAGATCAGCAGTCTATAGCAATCAGCCCCAGCATTTT	CASRSAVYSNQPQHF
many	TRBV5-1	NA	TRBJ1-1	TGCGCCAGCAGCTTGGAGTACGAATCCACTGAAGCTTTCTTT	CASSLEYESTEAFF
few	TRBV11-2	NA	TRBJ1-1	TGTGCCAGCAGCTTAGTTCCGGGACGGATGAACACTGAAGCTTTCTTT	CASSLVPGRMNTEAFF
many	TRBV11-2	NA	TRBJ2-7	TGTGCCAGCAGCTTAGGTGCTTCAAGACACTACGAGCAGTACTTC	CASSLGASRHYEQYF
few	TRBV20-1	TRBD1	TRBJ1-6	TGCAGTGCTCGGACAGGGGATTATTCACCCCTCCACTTT	CSARTGDYSPLHF